The 18 T cell receptor beta chains below come from one sample, sequenced in a study of blood T cell repertoires in COVID-19 (dated by TCRdb to about 2020). The library was made by the immunoSEQ multiplex PCR assay. The table comes from immuneACCESS by way of TCRdb, which keeps in-frame sequences with V and J called. Part of the clones is missing from these tables; in studies checked, under half for an unresolved V gene and the rest for unknown reasons. Present in this sample are some 120,000 clones, 75% to 80% of which were seen just once. Clones ranked in the top ten supply 6.5% to 9.5% of the sample. What was sequenced was peripheral blood. Source of these receptors: a human donor in a cohort sampled during active COVID-19.

In DNA form, the CDR3 reads TGTGCCAGCAGCTTAAGGGGGATTAACTATGGCTACACCTTC. Residues: CASSLRGINYGYTF. The gene calls are TRBV7-2 and TRBJ1-2, with D possibly TRBD1 on 6 matching bases. This CDR3 region has 14 residues. Trimming stripped 2 bases from V and 1 base from J, with 8 bases between. CDR1 SGHTA and CDR2 FQGNSA come from the germline V gene.

The V call is TRBV24-1, the J call TRBJ2-5, with TRBD2 matching 8 bases. With 4 bases clipped from V and 1 base from J, the junction kept 4 bases outside the gene matches. Germline values: CDR1 KGHDR, CDR2 SFDVKD. CDR3 length equals 15 residues. The CDR3 is CATSEPTSGQETQYF. CDR3 DNA: TGTGCCACCAGTGAACCTACTAGCGGCCAAGAGACCCAGTACTTC.

The sample holds one count of this clone. The gene calls are TRBV16 and TRBJ2-7; perhaps TRBD1 as D (5 bases). From germline, CDR1 is KGHSY and CDR2 FQNENV. V was cut by 2 bases and J by 4 bases, with 9 bases left in between. The CDR3 sequence is 13 residues long. The CDR3, as DNA: TGTGCCAGCAGCCAAGACAGTGCTTACGAGCAGTACTTC. It yields the protein CASSQDSAYEQYF.

The rearrangement links TRBV7-9 to TRBJ2-7; the D gene is possibly TRBD2 (7 bases). The CDR3 is 14 amino acids. Per the germline V gene, CDR1 is SEHNR and CDR2 is FQNEAQ (reference sequence). Trimming left V 4 bases short and J 12 bases short, with 22 bases between. The CDR3 loop is CASSSTRGAREPYF. CDR3 DNA sequence: TGTGCCAGCAGCTCGACTCGGGGGGCGAGGGAACCGTACTTC.

The chain uses TRBV15 and TRBJ2-5, with 11 bases that match TRBD2. CDR1 and CDR2 from the germline V gene are LNHNV and YYDKDF (reference sequence). This CDR3 has 17 residues. Trimming took 2 bases from V and 1 from J; bases not matched to a gene: 6. The CDR3 DNA reads as TGTGCCACCAGCAGAATTAATAGCGGGAGGGCCCAAGAGACCCAGTACTTC. It specifies CATSRINSGRAQETQYF.

This sequence joins TRBV28 and TRBJ2-7; 8 bases map to TRBD1. The CDR3 loop spans 13 amino acids. The trim removed 4 bases at V and 5 bases at J, leaving 4 bases unmatched. Germline V gives CDR1 MDHEN, CDR2 SYDVKM. Here the CDR3 DNA reads TGTGCCAGCAGTTCCCTGGACAGGGACGAGCAGTACTTC. Translation: CASSSLDRDEQYF. Looking up the rest from reference TRBV28 and TRBJ2-7 gives the full variable domain: DVKVTQSSRYLVKRTGEKVFLECVQDMDHENMFWYRQDPGLGLRLIYFSYDVKMKEKGDIPEGYSVSREKKERFSLILESASTNQTSMYLCASSSLDRDEQYFGPGTRLTVT.

This clone has only one observation. The CDR3 bases are TGTGCCAGCAGTTCACCGGGACAGGACTACGAGCAGTACTTC. It is translated as CASSSPGQDYEQYF. V is TRBV28 and J is TRBJ2-7; 8 bases align to TRBD1. J was trimmed by 3 bases and V by 4 bases; bases with no gene match: 5. CDR3 length: 14 amino acids. Germline lookup yields CDR1 MDHEN and CDR2 SYDVKM. The whole variable domain, remainder taken from reference TRBV28 and TRBJ2-7, is DVKVTQSSRYLVKRTGEKVFLECVQDMDHENMFWYRQDPGLGLRLIYFSYDVKMKEKGDIPEGYSVSREKKERFSLILESASTNQTSMYLCASSSPGQDYEQYFGPGTRLTVT.

This clone has a handful of counts. This rearrangement joins TRBV21-1 to TRBJ2-7; the table's D gene call, TRBD1, was not cross checked with the DNA. TRBV21-1 is given as a pseudogene. The CDR3 has 17 amino acids. CDR3 residues: CASSKVIRDRVFYEQYF. The CDR3 DNA follows: TGTGCCAGCAGCAAAGTGATCCGGGACAGGGTTTTCTACGAGCAGTACTTC.

This rearrangement joins TRBV6-1 to TRBJ2-7; 9 nucleotides align to TRBD2. This CDR3 is 15 amino acids long. V was pared by 1 base and J by 5 bases, with 6 bases of the junction left unmatched. Germline CDR1 reads MNHNS; CDR2 reads SASEGT. The CDR3 nucleotides are TGTGCCAGCAGTGAAGAAGGTAGCGGGAGACACGAGCAGTACTTC. Protein product: CASSEEGSGRHEQYF.

The J gene is TRBJ2-1, the V gene TRBV20-1; the D is unclear. V was pared by 6 bases and J by 8 bases, with 11 bases between. Germline V gene lookup returns CDR1 DFQATT and CDR2 SNEGSKA (reference sequence). This CDR3 spans 11 amino acids. The CDR3 reads CSALMSDEQFF. CDR3 DNA sequence: TGCAGTGCCTTAATGAGTGATGAGCAGTTCTTC.

This chain joins TRBV11-2 and TRBJ2-7, with 9 bases lining up with TRBD1. The CDR3 length is 14 residues. The germline V gene has CDR1 SGHAT and CDR2 FQNNGV. V shed 3 bases, J shed 5 bases, and the junction held 5 bases outside the gene matches. CDR3 amino acids: CASSFMDRGHEQYF. DNA of the CDR3: TGTGCCAGCAGCTTCATGGACAGGGGACACGAGCAGTACTTC. Together with reference TRBV11-2 and TRBJ2-7, the CDR3 gives the full variable domain: EAGVAQSPRYKIIEKRQSVAFWCNPISGHATLYWYQQILGQGPKLLIQFQNNGVVDDSQLPKDRFSAERLKGVDSTLKIQPAKLEDSAVYLCASSFMDRGHEQYFGPGTRLTVT.

This chain connects TRBV6-4 to TRBJ2-2; D unresolved. This CDR3 has 13 residues. From germline, CDR1 is MRHNA and CDR2 SNTAGT. Trimming took off 0 bases at V and 5 bases at J, with 4 bases between the two ends. CDR3 nucleotide sequence: TGTGCCAGCAGTGACTCGACTACCGGGGAGCTGTTTTTT. It specifies CASSDSTTGELFF.

This clone turned up a few times. This sequence joins TRBV6-5 and TRBJ1-6, with D unclear. The CDR3 loop spans 12 amino acids. V lost 6 bases and J lost 8, with 8 bases in between. Germline lookup yields CDR1 MNHEY and CDR2 SVGAGI. DNA of the CDR3: TGTGCCAGCAGACCCGGGGATTCACCCCTCCACTTT. This gives the protein CASRPGDSPLHF.

This clone was seen more than once but under ten times. The chain couples TRBV7-9 to TRBJ1-1, with D possibly being TRBD1 (6 bases). Trimming stripped 3 bases from V and 8 bases from J, with 10 bases between. Germline CDR1 SEHNR, CDR2 FQNEAQ (reference sequence). CDR3 length: 12 residues. CDR3 region: CASSFDRREAFF. The CDR3 DNA reads as TGTGCCAGCAGCTTCGACAGGCGAGAAGCTTTCTTT.

The chain carries TRBV29-1 and TRBJ1-3, with a tentative D call TRBD1 (6 bases). The CDR3 is 14 residues long. The germline gives CDR1 SQVTM, CDR2 ANQGSEA. The V end was cut by 7 bases, the J end by 0 bases, with 13 bases between. This chain's CDR3 is CSAREQGSGNTIYF. The CDR3 region has the DNA TGCAGCGCTAGAGAACAGGGCTCTGGAAACACCATATATTTT.

The CDR3 sequence: CASSEVGGANTEAFF. The CDR3 nucleotides read TGTGCCAGCAGTGAAGTGGGAGGGGCGAACACTGAAGCTTTCTTT. V gene TRBV6-1 combines with J gene TRBJ1-1, with D possibly matching TRBD1 (5 bases). Trimming shortened V by 1 base and J by 1 base, and 10 bases separated the two germline ends. The CDR3 has 15 residues. Per germline, CDR1 MNHNS and CDR2 SASEGT.

In this sample, this clone turned up a few times. The rearrangement links TRBV10-2 to TRBJ2-3, with TRBD1 as a possible D gene (6 bases). CDR3 size: 14 residues. Trimming removed 5 bases at V and 5 bases at J, with 14 bases between. Germline V gene lookup returns CDR1 WSHSY and CDR2 SAAADI. This chain's CDR3 is CASSQTNREDTQYF. The CDR3, as DNA: TGCGCCAGCAGTCAAACAAACAGGGAAGATACGCAGTATTTT.

The chain joins TRBV5-1 to TRBJ2-5, with TRBD1 matching 7 bases. From germline, CDR1 is SGHRS and CDR2 YFSETQ. V lost 7 bases and J lost 3; bases outside the gene matches: 6. The CDR3 has 13 amino acids. The CDR3: CASFSGTEETQYF. The CDR3 region has the DNA TGCGCCAGCTTCTCCGGGACAGAAGAGACCCAGTACTTC.